The rows below give T cell receptor beta chains drawn from one sample of a study of a mutant IDH1 vaccine in newly diagnosed glioma. The data were produced by immunoSEQ multiplex PCR, yet TCRdb's version contains in-frame clones alone and is incomplete. Among around 56,000 clones listed, around 81% were seen once. Their cognate antigens are unknown. Sequenced here: PBMCs, sampled from a glioma patient whose treatment included an IDH1 peptide vaccine. The receptors originated from a man aged 25-45 years with glioma. Each CDR3 is given with its conserved first and last residue. A D gene is named only where the DNA matches it firmly. Clone size is given for some rows only: seen once, a few or many times, or a class if the clone is expanded.

V gene	clone size	D gene	CDR3 length	J gene	CDR3 DNA	CDR3 protein
TRBV9	-	-	15	TRBJ2-7	TGTGCCAGCAGCGTAGATAGGGGGAAGGCCCACGAGCAGTACTTC	CASSVDRGKAHEQYF
TRBV5-1	-	-	16	TRBJ2-1	TGCGCCAGCAGCTTGGCCGGACAGGGAGGGGTGGGTGAGCAGTTCTTC	CASSLAGQGGVGEQFF
TRBV19	-	-	13	TRBJ1-2	TGTGCCAGTAGCCCCAGAAAATCGAGCGGCTACACCTTC	CASSPRKSSGYTF
TRBV27	-	TRBD1	16	TRBJ1-6	TGTGCCAGCAGTTTCAAAGGCTACAGGGGAGGGTCACCCCTCCACTTT	CASSFKGYRGGSPLHF
TRBV14	-	-	14	TRBJ1-6	TGTGCCAGCAGCGTGGGGGGAGGAGGTTCACCCCTCCACTTT	CASSVGGGGSPLHF
TRBV9	-	-	15	TRBJ2-3	TGTGCCAGCAGCGTAGTAGGGCGGGGCACAGATACGCAGTATTTT	CASSVVGRGTDTQYF
TRBV28	-	TRBD1	14	TRBJ2-2	TGTGCCAGCAGCCACAGGGGTTGGACCGGGGAGCTGTTTTTT	CASSHRGWTGELFF
TRBV10-2	-	TRBD1	14	TRBJ2-2	TGCGCCAGCTCCGGGACAGGGAACACCGGGGAGCTGTTTTTT	CASSGTGNTGELFF
TRBV14	-	-	17	TRBJ2-1	TGTGCCAGCAGCCAAGAACGGACCAGCGGCGTCTACAATGAGCAGTTCTTC	CASSQERTSGVYNEQFF
TRBV5-6	once	TRBD1	15	TRBJ2-2	TGTGCCAGCAGCGGAATGGACAGGGGGCCCGGGGAGCTGTTTTTT	CASSGMDRGPGELFF